Listed below are T cell receptor beta chains from one sample, sequenced in a study of technical replicates of blood from a handful of donors. The data were produced by immunoSEQ multiplex PCR, yet TCRdb's version contains in-frame clones alone and is incomplete. The table has approximately 10,000 clones, approximately 93% seen once. Sequencing input: PBMCs. The receptors shown here come from a human donor in good health. The CDR3 runs from the conserved cysteine through the conserved F or W. Fields, in order: clone size, J gene, D gene, V gene, CDR3 DNA, CDR3 protein. The D gene is left open where the match is weak. Clone size is not always given. Where it is, it says once, few, many or a class for expanded clones.

size: once
J: TRBJ2-3
D: TRBD2
V: TRBV7-9
DNA: TGTGCCAGCAGCTTCTCGGGACTAGCGGGAGCAGATACGCAGTATTTT
CDR3: CASSFSGLAGADTQYF

size: .
J: TRBJ2-7
D: .
V: TRBV6-1
DNA: TGTGCCAGCGAAGGTGCACTATCGGACGAGCAGTACTTC
CDR3: CASEGALSDEQYF

size: .
J: TRBJ2-7
D: .
V: TRBV27
DNA: TGTGCCAGCATCCTGCCCAGGACCTACGAGCAGTACTTC
CDR3: CASILPRTYEQYF

size: .
J: TRBJ2-2
D: .
V: TRBV7-8
DNA: TGTGCCAGCAGCTTTTCCCGGGACACCCAAGTTGGGGTCACCGGGGAGCTGTTTTTT
CDR3: CASSFSRDTQVGVTGELFF

size: once
J: TRBJ2-3
D: TRBD1
V: TRBV7-6
DNA: TGTGCCAGCAGCCCGACAGGGGGTACGCAGTATTTT
CDR3: CASSPTGGTQYF

size: .
J: TRBJ1-2
D: .
V: TRBV21-1
DNA: TGTGCCAGCAGCACCCGCCGGGACAGGGGAACGTATGGCTACACCTTC
CDR3: CASSTRRDRGTYGYTF

size: few
J: TRBJ1-5
D: .
V: TRBV9
DNA: TGTGCCAGCAGCCCCCAGGGCTCAGGTCAGCCCCAGCATTTT
CDR3: CASSPQGSGQPQHF

size: .
J: TRBJ2-7
D: .
V: TRBV15
DNA: TGTGCCACCAGCAATACCTTACCGGGAGCGGGTTCCTACGAGCAGTACTTC
CDR3: CATSNTLPGAGSYEQYF

size: .
J: TRBJ2-7
D: .
V: TRBV30
DNA: TGTGCCTGGAGTGTATGGCAATACGAGCAGTACTTC
CDR3: CAWSVWQYEQYF

size: .
J: TRBJ2-7
D: .
V: TRBV7-3
DNA: TGTGCCAGCAGCTTAAATGGGCATCGGGAGCAGTACTTC
CDR3: CASSLNGHREQYF

size: .
J: TRBJ2-1
D: TRBD2
V: TRBV29-1
DNA: TGCAGCGTCAGGACTAGCGGGAGTGACCATGAGCAGTTCTTC
CDR3: CSVRTSGSDHEQFF

size: .
J: TRBJ2-3
D: TRBD2
V: TRBV29-1
DNA: TGCAGCGTTGAAGGGGCGGGAGGGCCGAGCACAGATACGCAGTATTTT
CDR3: CSVEGAGGPSTDTQYF